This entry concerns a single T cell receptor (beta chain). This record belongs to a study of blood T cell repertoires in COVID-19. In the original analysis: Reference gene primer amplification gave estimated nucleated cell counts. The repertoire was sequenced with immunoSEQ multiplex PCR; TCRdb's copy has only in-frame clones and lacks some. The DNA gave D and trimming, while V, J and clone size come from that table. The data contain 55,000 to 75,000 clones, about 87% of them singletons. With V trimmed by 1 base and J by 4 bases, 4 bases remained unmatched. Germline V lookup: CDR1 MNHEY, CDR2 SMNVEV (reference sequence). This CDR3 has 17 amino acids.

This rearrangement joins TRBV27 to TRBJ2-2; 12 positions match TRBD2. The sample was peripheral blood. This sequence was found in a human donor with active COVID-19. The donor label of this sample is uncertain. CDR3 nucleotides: TGTGCCAGCAGTTTATTACTAGCGGGAGGAGGCACCGGGGAGCTGTTTTTT. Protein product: CASSLLLAGGGTGELFF.